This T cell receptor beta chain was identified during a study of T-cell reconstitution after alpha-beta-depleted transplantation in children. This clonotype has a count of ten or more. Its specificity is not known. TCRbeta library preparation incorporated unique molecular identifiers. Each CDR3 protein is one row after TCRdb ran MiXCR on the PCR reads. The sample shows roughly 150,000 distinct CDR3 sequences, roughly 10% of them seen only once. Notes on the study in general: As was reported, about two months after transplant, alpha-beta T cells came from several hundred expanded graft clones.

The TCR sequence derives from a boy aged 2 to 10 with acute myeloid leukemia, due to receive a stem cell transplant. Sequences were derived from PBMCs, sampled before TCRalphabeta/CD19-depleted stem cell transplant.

This chain's CDR3 is CASSARTGSNEQFF. CDR3 bases: TGTGCCAGCAGCGCACGGACAGGGAGCAATGAGCAGTTCTTC. The J gene is TRBJ2-1, the V gene TRBV11-2; 8 bases are a match to TRBD1. V was pared by 5 bases and J by 6 bases, with 6 bases of the junction left unmatched. This CDR3 is built from 14 residues. In germline, CDR1 is SGHAT, CDR2 FQNNGV. The whole variable domain, filled in from reference TRBV11-2 and TRBJ2-1, reads EAGVAQSPRYKIIEKRQSVAFWCNPISGHATLYWYQQILGQGPKLLIQFQNNGVVDDSQLPKDRFSAERLKGVDSTLKIQPAKLEDSAVYLCASSARTGSNEQFFGPGTRLTVL.